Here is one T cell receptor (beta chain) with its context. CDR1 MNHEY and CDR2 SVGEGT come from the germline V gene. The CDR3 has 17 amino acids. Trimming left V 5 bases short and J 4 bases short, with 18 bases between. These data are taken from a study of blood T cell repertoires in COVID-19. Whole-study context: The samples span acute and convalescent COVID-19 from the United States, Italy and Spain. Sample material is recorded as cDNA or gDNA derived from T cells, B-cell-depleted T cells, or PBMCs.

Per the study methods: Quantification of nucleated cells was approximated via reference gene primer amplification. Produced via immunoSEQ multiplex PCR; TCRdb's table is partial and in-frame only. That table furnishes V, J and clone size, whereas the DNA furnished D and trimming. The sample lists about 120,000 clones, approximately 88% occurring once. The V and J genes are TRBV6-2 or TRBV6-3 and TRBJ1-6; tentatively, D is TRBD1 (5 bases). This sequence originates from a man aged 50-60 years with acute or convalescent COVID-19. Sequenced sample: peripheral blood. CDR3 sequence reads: CASSAPAGRSYNSPLHF. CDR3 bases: TGTGCCAGCAGTGCACCGGCGGGACGGTCATATAATTCACCCCTCCACTTT.